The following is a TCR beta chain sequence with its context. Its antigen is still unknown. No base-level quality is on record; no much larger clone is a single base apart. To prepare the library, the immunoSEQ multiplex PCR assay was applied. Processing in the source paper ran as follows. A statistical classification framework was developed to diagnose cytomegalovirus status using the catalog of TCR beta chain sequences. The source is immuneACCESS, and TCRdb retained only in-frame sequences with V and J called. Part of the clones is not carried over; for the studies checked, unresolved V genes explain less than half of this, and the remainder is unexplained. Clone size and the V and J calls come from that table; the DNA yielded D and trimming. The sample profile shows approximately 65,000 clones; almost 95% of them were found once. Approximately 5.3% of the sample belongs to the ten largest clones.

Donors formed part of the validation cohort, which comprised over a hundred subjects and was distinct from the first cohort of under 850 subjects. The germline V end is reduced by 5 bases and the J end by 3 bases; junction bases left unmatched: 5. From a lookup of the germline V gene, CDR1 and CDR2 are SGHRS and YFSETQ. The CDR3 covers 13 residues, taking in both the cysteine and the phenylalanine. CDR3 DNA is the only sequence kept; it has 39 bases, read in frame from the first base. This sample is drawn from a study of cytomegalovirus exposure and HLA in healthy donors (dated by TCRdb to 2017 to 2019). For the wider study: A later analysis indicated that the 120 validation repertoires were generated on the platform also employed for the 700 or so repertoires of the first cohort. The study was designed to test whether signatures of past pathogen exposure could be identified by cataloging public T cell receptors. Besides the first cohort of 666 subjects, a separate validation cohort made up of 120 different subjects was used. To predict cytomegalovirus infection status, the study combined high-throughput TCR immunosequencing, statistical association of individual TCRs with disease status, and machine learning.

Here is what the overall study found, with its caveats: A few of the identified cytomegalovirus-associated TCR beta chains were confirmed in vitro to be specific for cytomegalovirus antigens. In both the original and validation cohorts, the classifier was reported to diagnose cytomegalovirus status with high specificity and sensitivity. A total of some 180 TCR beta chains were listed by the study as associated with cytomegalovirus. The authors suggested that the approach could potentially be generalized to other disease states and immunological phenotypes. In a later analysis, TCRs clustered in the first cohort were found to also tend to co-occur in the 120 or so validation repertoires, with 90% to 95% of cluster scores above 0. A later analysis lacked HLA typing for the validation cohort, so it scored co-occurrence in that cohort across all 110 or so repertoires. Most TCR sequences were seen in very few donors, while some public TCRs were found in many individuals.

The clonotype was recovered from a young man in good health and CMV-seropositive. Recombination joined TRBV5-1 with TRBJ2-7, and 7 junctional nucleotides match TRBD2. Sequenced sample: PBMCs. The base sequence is TGCGCCAGCAGAATTCGGACTAGCTACGAGCAGTACTTC. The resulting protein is CASRIRTSYEQYF.